This T cell receptor (beta chain) derives from a study of CD8 T cells in Susac syndrome. Trimming stripped 6 bases from V and 0 bases from J, with 11 bases between. CDR1 DFQATT and CDR2 SNEGSKA come from the germline V gene (reference sequence). This CDR3 is built from 13 residues. Random hexamers served to reverse transcribe roughly 0.5 to 1 ug RNA. From the immunoSEQ multiplex PCR reads, TCRdb called clonotypes with MiXCR, one entry per CDR3 protein. The data show 150,000 or so distinct CDR3 sequences, approximately 95% seen once. This sequence originates from a human donor with Susac syndrome. This chain links TRBV20-1 with TRBJ1-2, with D possibly matching TRBD1 (6 bases). The sample consisted of CD4+ T cells from PBMCs. The CDR3 DNA reads TGCAGTGCAAGGGACACTTCTAACTATGGCTACACCTTC. Protein sequence: CSARDTSNYGYTF.